The present T cell receptor beta chain was sequenced within a study of blood T cell repertoires in COVID-19. Study-level information: The samples span acute and convalescent COVID-19 from the United States, Italy and Spain. PBMCs, B-cell-depleted T cells, or T cells provided the cDNA or gDNA that made up the material.

V dropped 2 bases and J dropped 2 bases, with 4 bases sitting between them. Germline CDR1 reads SGHRS; CDR2 reads YFSETQ. This CDR3 spans 13 amino acids. In the authors' methods: Estimation of nucleated cell counts was performed using reference gene primer amplification. Repertoires were generated with immunoSEQ multiplex PCR, while TCRdb's copy carries only in-frame clones and drops some. D and trimming come from the DNA, and the V and J calls and clone size come from that table. There are about 210,000 clones in the sample; 88% occur only once, and approximately 1.6% lies in the top ten. This chain uses TRBV5-1 with TRBJ2-2; D unclear. Source material: peripheral blood. The clonotype originates from a man aged 65 to 79 with acute or convalescent COVID-19. CDR3 DNA: TGCGCCAGCAGCTTCTATAACACCGGGGAGCTGTTTTTT. Translated: CASSFYNTGELFF.